This TCR beta chain appears in the sequencing data of a study of T cells in Graves' hyperthyroidism and ophthalmopathy. Study-wide results and caveats: Blood samples included most of the expanded thyroid clonotypes exceeding 0.001. Prediction of ophthalmopathy progression came a median around 6 months pre-onset.

Authors of the study amplified TCR beta CDR3 regions from RNA transcripts. Primed by the HTBI set, a first-round RT-PCR was run on the TCR CDR3. TCRdb called the multiplex PCR reads again in MiXCR, with one record for every CDR3 protein. The data show hundreds of thousands of distinct CDR3 sequences, with under 60% seen just once and about 8.2% held by the top ten. Looked up from germline, CDR1 is MNHEY and CDR2 is SVGAGI. The length of the CDR3 is 15 residues. J lost 1 base, V lost 4 bases, and 5 bases had no gene match. Graves' hyperthyroidism showing no ophthalmopathy progression within 18 months was considered stable. Clinical symptoms, serum thyroxine, TRAb, thyroid ultrasound and orbital computed tomography established diagnosis. Note on this clonotype: Its antigen is unknown.

The clonotype originates from a woman aged 18-29 years with Graves' hyperthyroidism. The sequencing input was peripheral blood or thyroid tissue (not recorded which). The rearrangement links TRBV6-5 to TRBJ1-2; TRBD1 aligns across 8 bases. As DNA, the CDR3 is TGTGCCAGCAGTTCACCGGGACAGGATAACTATGGCTACACCTTC. It specifies CASSSPGQDNYGYTF.